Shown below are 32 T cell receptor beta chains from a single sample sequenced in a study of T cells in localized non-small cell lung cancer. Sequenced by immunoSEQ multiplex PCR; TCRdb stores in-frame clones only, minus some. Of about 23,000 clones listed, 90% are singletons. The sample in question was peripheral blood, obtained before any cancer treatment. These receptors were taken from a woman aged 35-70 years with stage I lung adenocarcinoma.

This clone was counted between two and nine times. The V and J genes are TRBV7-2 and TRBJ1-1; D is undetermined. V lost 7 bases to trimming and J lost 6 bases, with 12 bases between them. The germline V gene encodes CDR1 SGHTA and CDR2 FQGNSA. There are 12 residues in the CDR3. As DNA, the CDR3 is TGTGCCAGCAACAACGGGCCCGCTGAAGCTTTCTTT. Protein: CASNNGPAEAFF.

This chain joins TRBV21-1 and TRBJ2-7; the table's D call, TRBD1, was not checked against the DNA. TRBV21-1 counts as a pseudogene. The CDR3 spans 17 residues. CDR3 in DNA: TGTGCCAGCAGTCATAAGGTAAGGGGCTACATCACCTACGAGCAGTACTTC. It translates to CASSHKVRGYITYEQYF.

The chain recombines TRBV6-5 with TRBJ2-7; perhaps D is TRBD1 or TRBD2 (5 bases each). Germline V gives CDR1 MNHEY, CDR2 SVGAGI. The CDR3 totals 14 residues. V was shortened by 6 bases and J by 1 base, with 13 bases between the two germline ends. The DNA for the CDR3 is TGTGCCAGCAGGGGGACCATTAGGTCCTACGAGCAGTACTTC. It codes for CASRGTIRSYEQYF.

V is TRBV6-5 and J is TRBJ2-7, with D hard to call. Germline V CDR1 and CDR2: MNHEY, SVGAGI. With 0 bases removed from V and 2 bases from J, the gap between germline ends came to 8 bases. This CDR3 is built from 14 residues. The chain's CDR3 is CASSYSGETYEQYF. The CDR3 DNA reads TGTGCCAGCAGTTACTCTGGGGAAACCTACGAGCAGTACTTC.

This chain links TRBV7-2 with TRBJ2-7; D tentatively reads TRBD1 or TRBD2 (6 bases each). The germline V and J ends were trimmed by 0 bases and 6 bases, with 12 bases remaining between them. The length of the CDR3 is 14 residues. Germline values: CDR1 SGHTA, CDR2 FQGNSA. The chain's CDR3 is CASSLALGGSEQYF. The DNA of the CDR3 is TGTGCCAGCAGCTTAGCCTTGGGGGGCAGCGAGCAGTACTTC.

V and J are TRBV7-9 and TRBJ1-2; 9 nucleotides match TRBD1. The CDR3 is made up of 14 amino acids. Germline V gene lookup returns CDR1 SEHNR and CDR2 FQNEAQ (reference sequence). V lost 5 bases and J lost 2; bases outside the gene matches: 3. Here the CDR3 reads CASSQDRGNYGYTF. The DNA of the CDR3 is TGTGCCAGCAGCCAGGACAGGGGAAACTATGGCTACACCTTC. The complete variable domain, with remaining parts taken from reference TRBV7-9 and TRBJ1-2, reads DTGVSQNPRHKITKRGQNVTFRCDPISEHNRLYWYRQTLGQGPEFLTYFQNEAQLEKSRLLSDRFSAERPKGSFSTLEIQRTEQGDSAMYLCASSQDRGNYGYTFGSGTRLTVV.

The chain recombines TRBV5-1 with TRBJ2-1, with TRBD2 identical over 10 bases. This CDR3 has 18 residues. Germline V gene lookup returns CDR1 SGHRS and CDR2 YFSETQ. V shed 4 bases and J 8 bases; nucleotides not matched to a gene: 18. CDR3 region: CASSPTGTSGRAQYEQFF. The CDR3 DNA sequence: TGCGCCAGCAGCCCTACAGGGACGAGCGGGAGGGCCCAGTATGAGCAGTTCTTC.

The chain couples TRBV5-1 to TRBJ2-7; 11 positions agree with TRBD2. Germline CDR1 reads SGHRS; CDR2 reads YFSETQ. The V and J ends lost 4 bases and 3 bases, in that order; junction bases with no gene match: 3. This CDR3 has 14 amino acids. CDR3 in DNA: TGCGCCAGCAGCCCTCTAGCGGGGGGCTACGAGCAGTACTTC. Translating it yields CASSPLAGGYEQYF.

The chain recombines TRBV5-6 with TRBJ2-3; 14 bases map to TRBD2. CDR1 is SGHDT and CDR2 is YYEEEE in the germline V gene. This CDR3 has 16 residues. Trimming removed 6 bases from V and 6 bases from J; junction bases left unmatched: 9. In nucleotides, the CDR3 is TGTGCCAGCATCTGGGGGACTAGCGGGAGTTGGGATACGCAGTATTTT. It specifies CASIWGTSGSWDTQYF.

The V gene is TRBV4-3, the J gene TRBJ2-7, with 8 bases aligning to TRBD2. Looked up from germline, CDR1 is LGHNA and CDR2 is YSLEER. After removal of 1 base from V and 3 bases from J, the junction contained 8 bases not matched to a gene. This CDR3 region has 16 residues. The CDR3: CASSQATGLALYEQYF. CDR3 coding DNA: TGCGCCAGCAGCCAAGCTACAGGACTAGCTCTCTACGAGCAGTACTTC.

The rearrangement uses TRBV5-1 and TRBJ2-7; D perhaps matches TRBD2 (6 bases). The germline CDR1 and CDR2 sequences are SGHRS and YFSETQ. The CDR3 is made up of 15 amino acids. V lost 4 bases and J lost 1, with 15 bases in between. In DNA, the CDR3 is TGCGCCAGCAGCCCCTGGGGGGACTCTTCCTACGAGCAGTACTTC. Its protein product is CASSPWGDSSYEQYF.

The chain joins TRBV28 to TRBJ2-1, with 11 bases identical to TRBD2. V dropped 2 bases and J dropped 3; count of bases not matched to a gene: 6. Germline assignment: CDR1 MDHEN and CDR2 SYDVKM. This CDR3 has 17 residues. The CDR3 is CASSLALAGGSYNEQFF. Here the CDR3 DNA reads TGTGCCAGCAGTTTAGCCCTAGCGGGAGGAAGCTACAATGAGCAGTTCTTC.

The CDR3, as DNA: TGCGCCAGCAGCCAAGGAGGTGACGGACACAATGAGCAGTTCTTC. Its protein product is CASSQGGDGHNEQFF. J is TRBJ2-1 and V is TRBV4-1; no reliable D call. The CDR3 is made up of 15 amino acids. Deletions cut 1 base from V and 5 bases from J, with 12 bases between. CDR1 MGHRA and CDR2 YSYEKL come from the germline V gene.

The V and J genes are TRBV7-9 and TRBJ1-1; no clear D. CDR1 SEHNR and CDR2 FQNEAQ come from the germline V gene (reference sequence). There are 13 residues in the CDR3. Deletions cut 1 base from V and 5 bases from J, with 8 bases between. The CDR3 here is CASSLEGGTEAFF. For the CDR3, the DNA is TGTGCCAGCAGCTTAGAGGGTGGGACTGAAGCTTTCTTT. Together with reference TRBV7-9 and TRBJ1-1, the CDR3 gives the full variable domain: DTGVSQNPRHKITKRGQNVTFRCDPISEHNRLYWYRQTLGQGPEFLTYFQNEAQLEKSRLLSDRFSAERPKGSFSTLEIQRTEQGDSAMYLCASSLEGGTEAFFGQGTRLTVV.

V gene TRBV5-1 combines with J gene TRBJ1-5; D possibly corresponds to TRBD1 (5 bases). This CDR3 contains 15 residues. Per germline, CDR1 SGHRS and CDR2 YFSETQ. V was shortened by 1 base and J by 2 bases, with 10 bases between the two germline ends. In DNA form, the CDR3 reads TGCGCCAGCAGCTTGAGCGACAGCCGCAATCAGCCCCAGCATTTT. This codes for CASSLSDSRNQPQHF.

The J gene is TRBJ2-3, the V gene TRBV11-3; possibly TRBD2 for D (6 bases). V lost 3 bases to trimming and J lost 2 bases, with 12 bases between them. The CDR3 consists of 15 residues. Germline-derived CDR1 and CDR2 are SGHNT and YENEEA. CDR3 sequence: CASSFGDSTTDTQYF. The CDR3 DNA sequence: TGTGCCAGCAGCTTCGGGGACTCCACCACAGATACGCAGTATTTT.

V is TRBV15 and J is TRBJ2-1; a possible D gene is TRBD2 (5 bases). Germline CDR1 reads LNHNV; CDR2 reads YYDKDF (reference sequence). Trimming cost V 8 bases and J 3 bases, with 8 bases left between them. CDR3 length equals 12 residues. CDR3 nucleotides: TGTGCCACCGGGAGCGGCTACAATGAGCAGTTCTTC. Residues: CATGSGYNEQFF.

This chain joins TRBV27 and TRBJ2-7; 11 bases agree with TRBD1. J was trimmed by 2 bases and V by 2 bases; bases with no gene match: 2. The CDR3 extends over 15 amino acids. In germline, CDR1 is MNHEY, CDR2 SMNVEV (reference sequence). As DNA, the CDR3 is TGTGCCAGCAGTTTACGGACAGGGGGCCCCTACGAGCAGTACTTC. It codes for CASSLRTGGPYEQYF.

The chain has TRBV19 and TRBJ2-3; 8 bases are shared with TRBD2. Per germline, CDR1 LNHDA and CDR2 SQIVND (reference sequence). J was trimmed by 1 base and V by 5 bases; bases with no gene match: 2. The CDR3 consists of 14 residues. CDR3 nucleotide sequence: TGTGCCAGTAGTCCGGGACTAGGCACAGATACGCAGTATTTT. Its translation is CASSPGLGTDTQYF.

DNA for the CDR3: TGTGCCAGCTCACCAGGGCTAGCGGGCAACACCGGGGAGCTGTTTTTT. The encoded protein is CASSPGLAGNTGELFF. This chain links TRBV18 with TRBJ2-2; 8 bases align to TRBD2. The length of the CDR3 is 16 residues. V lost 2 bases and J lost 2; bases outside the gene matches: 4. Germline V gene lookup returns CDR1 KGHSH and CDR2 LQKENI.

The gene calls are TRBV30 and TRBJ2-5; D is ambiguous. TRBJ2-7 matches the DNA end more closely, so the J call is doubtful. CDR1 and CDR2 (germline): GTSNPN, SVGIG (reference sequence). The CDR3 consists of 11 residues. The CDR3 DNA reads TGTGCCTGGAGTGTAGAATACGAGCAGTACTTC. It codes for CAWSVEYEQYF.

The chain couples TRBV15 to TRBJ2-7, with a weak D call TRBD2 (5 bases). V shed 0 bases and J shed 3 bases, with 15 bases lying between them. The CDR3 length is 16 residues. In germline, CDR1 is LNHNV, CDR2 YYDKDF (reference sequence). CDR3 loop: CATSREGFGNSYEQYF. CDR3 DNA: TGTGCCACCAGCAGAGAAGGTTTCGGGAACAGCTACGAGCAGTACTTC.

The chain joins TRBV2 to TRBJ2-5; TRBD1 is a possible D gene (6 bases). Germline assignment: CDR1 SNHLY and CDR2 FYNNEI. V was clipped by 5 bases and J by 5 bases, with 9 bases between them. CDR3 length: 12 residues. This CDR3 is CASSQGRETQYF. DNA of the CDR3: TGTGCCAGCAGTCAGGGGCGGGAGACCCAGTACTTC.

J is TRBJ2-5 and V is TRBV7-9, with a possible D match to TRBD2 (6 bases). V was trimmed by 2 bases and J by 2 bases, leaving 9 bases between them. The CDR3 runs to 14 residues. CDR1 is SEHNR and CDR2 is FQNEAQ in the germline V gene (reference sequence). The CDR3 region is CASSLPGRQETQYF. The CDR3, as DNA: TGTGCCAGCAGCTTACCAGGGAGGCAAGAGACCCAGTACTTC.

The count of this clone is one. In DNA form, the CDR3 reads TGTGCCAGCAGTAATTACAGGGGTTCCTACAATGAGCAGTTCTTC. Amino acids: CASSNYRGSYNEQFF. This chain links TRBV6-5 with TRBJ2-1, with 7 positions matching TRBD1. The CDR3 is 15 residues long. Trimming removed 5 bases from V and 1 base from J; junction bases left unmatched: 5. Germline values: CDR1 MNHEY, CDR2 SVGAGI.

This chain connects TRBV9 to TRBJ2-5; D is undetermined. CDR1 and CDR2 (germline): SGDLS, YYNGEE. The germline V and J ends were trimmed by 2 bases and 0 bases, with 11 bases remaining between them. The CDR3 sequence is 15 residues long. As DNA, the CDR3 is TGTGCCAGCAGCGTCCGACCATCGTACCAAGAGACCCAGTACTTC. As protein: CASSVRPSYQETQYF.

In DNA, the CDR3 is TGTGCCAGCAGCTTTGGGACTAGCGGGGATAAAGAGACCCAGTACTTC. It yields the protein CASSFGTSGDKETQYF. The V call is TRBV5-4, the J call TRBJ2-5; TRBD2 matches 13 bases. Germline CDR1 reads SGHNT; CDR2 reads YYREEE (reference sequence). This CDR3 region has 16 residues. The junction had 4 bases not matched to a gene; V was cut back by 2 bases and J by 3 bases.

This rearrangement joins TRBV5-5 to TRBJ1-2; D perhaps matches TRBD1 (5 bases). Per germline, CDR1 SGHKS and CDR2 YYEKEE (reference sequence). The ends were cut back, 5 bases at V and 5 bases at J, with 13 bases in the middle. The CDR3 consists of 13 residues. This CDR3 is CASRFDRAYGYTF. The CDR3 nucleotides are TGTGCCAGCAGATTTGACAGAGCATATGGCTACACCTTC. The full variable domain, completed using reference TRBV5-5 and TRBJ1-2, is DAGVTQSPTHLIKTRGQQVTLRCSPISGHKSVSWYQQVLGQGPQFIFQYYEKEERGRGNFPDRFSARQFPNYSSELNVNALLLGDSALYLCASRFDRAYGYTFGSGTRLTVV.

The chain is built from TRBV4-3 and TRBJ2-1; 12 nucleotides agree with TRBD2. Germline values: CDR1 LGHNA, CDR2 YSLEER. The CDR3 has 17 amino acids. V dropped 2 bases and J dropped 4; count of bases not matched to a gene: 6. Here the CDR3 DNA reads TGCGCCAGCAGCCAACCTAGCGGGAGGGCGAGATACAATGAGCAGTTCTTC. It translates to CASSQPSGRARYNEQFF.

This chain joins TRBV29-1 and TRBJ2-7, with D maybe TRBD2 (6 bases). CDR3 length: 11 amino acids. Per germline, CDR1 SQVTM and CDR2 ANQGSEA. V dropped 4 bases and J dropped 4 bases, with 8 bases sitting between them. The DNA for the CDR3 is TGCAGCGTTGGGGGAGGTTACGAGCAGTACTTC. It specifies CSVGGGYEQYF.

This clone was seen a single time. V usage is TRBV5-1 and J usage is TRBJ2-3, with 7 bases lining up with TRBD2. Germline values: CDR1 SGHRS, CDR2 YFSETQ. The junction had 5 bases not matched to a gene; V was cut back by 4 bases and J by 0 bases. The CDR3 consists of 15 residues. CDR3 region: CASSPKRGSTDTQYF. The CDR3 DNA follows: TGCGCCAGCAGCCCAAAGCGGGGTAGCACAGATACGCAGTATTTT.

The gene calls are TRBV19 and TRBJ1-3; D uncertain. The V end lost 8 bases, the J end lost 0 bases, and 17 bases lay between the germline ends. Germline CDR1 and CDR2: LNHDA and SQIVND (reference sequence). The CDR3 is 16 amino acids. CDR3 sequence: CASWGGPLSSGNTIYF. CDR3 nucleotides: TGTGCCAGTTGGGGAGGACCGCTTAGCTCTGGAAACACCATATATTTT.